This TCR beta chain was obtained from a study of monozygotic twins with cystic fibrosis. The table came from immunoSEQ multiplex PCR; TCRdb's copy has only in-frame clones and leaves some out. The sample includes 25,000 to 40,000 clones, about 96% seen only once; the top ten take around 0.18%. Germline V gene lookup returns CDR1 SGHDT and CDR2 YYEEEE. With 0 bases removed from V and 4 bases from J, the gap between germline ends came to 10 bases. This CDR3 has 14 amino acids. Material for sequencing was blood. This rearrangement joins TRBV5-6 to TRBJ2-5; a weak D match, TRBD1 (6 bases). The receptor comes from a girl aged 2-9 years with cystic fibrosis. The CDR3 DNA reads TGTGCCAGCAGCTTGGGAGGCAGGGGAGAGACCCAGTACTTC. The encoded protein is CASSLGGRGETQYF.